The TCR beta chain under discussion was sequenced for a study of T cells in localized non-small cell lung cancer. Worth noting for this clone: The antigen is unknown.

Overall study results and limits: A median of around 52 clones ranked among the top 100 in tumor appeared in adjacent lung. Uninvolved adjacent lung had the highest recorded T cell clonality, with tumor below it. Higher T cell density in the blood was associated with longer overall survival, whereas higher adjacent-lung clonality associated with shorter survival.

TCRdb's table, derived via immunoSEQ multiplex PCR, lists solely in-frame clones and lacks some. The repertoire holds fewer than 40,000 clones, around 86% seen once, with around 4.2% in the top ten. This CDR3 has 13 residues. From germline, CDR1 is SGHRS and CDR2 YFSETQ. V lost 4 bases and J 1 base, leaving 6 bases between the germline ends. This chain uses TRBV5-1 with TRBJ1-5; D remains unclear. The sample consisted of peripheral blood, taken before any cancer treatment. The source of this sequence is a male donor aged 60 or older with stage III lung adenocarcinoma. The CDR3 coding sequence is TGCGCCAGCAGCATAGACAGCAATCAGCCCCAGCATTTT. Its protein is CASSIDSNQPQHF.